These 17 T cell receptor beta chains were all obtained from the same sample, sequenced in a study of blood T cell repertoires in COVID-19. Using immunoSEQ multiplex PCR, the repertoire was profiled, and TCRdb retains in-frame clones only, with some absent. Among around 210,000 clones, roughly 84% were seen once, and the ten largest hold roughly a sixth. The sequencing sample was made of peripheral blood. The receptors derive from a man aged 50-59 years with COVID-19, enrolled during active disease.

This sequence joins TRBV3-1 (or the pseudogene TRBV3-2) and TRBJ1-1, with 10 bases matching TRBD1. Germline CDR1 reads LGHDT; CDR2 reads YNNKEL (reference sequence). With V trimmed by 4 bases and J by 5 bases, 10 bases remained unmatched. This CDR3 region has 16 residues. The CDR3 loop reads CASSPRQGAGGTEAFF. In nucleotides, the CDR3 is TGTGCCAGCAGCCCGAGACAGGGGGCAGGTGGTACTGAAGCTTTCTTT.

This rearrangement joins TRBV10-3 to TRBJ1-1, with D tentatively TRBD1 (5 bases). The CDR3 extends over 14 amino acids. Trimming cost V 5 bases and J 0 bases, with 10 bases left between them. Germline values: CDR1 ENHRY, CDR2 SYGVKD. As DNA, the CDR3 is TGTGCCATCAGTTCACAGGCAATGAACACTGAAGCTTTCTTT. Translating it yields CAISSQAMNTEAFF.

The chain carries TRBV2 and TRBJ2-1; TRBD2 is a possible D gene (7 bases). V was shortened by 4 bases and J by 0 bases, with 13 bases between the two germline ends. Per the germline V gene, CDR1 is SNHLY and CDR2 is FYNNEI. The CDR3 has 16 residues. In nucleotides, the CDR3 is TGTGCCAGCAGTGGAGGTGGGGGGGCCTCCTACAATGAGCAGTTCTTC. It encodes CASSGGGGASYNEQFF.

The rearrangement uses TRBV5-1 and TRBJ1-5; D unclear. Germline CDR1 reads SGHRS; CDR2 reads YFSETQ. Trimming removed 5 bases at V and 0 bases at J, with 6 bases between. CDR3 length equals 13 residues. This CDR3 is CASSRDSNQPQHF. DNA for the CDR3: TGCGCCAGCAGTCGAGATAGCAATCAGCCCCAGCATTTT.

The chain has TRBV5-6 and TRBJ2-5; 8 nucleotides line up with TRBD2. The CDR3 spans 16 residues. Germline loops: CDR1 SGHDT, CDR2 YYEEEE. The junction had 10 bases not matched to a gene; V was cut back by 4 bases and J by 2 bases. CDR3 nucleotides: TGTGCCAGCAGCCCCGGGACTAGGAGACTGCAAGAGACCCAGTACTTC. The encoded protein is CASSPGTRRLQETQYF.

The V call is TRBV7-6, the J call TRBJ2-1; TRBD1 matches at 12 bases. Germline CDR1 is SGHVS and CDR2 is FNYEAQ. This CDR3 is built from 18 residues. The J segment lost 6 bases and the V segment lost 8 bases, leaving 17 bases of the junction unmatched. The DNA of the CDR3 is TGTGCCAGCGGAAAGTGGGGACAGGGGGCCAAAGGACGCAATGAGCAGTTCTTC. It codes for CASGKWGQGAKGRNEQFF.

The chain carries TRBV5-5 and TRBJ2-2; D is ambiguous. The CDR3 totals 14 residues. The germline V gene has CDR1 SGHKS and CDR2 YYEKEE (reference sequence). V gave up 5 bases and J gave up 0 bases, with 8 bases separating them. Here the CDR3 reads CASRTSPNTGELFF. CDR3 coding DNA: TGTGCCAGCAGAACGAGCCCGAACACCGGGGAGCTGTTTTTT.

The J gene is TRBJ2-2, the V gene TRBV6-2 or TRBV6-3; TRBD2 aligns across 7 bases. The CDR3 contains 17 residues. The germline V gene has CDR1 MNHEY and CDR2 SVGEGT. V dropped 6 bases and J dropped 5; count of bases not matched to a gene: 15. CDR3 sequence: CASSPTRPGLTTGELFF. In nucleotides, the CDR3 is TGTGCCAGCAGCCCAACCAGACCGGGACTAACAACCGGGGAGCTGTTTTTT.

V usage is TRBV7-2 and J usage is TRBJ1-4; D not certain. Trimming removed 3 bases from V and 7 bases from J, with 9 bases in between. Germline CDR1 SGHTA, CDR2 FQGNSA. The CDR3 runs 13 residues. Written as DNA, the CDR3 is TGTGCCAGCAGCTTCTCTTCGGGTGAAAAACTGTTTTTT. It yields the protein CASSFSSGEKLFF.

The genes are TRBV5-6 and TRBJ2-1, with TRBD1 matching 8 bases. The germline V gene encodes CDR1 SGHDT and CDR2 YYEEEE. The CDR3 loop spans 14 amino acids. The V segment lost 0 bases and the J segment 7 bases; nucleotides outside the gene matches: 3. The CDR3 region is CASSLAQGANEQFF. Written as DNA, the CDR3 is TGTGCCAGCAGCTTGGCCCAGGGGGCGAATGAGCAGTTCTTC.

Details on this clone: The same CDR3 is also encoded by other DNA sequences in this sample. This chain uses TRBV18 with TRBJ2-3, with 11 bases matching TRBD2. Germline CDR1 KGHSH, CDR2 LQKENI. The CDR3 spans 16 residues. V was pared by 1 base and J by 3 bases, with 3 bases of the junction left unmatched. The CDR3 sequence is CASSPQLAGGTDTQYF. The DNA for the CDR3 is TGTGCCAGCTCACCACAGCTAGCGGGAGGAACAGATACGCAGTATTTT.

The CDR3 region has the DNA TGTGCCAGCAGCTTAGGACAGGGGATCCGGTATTCACCCCTCCACTTT. It specifies CASSLGQGIRYSPLHF. V is TRBV7-9 and J is TRBJ1-6; 8 bases agree with TRBD1. CDR3 length equals 16 residues. The V and J ends lost 1 base and 8 bases, in that order; junction bases with no gene match: 7. Germline V gene sequence: CDR1 SEHNR, CDR2 FQNEAQ (reference sequence).

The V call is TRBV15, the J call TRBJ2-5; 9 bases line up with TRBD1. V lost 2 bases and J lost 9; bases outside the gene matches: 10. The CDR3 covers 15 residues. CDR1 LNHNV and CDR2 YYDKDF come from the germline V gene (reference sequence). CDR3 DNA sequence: TGTGCCACCAGCAGAAACTTCGGGACAGGGAGTCCCCAGTACTTC. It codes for CATSRNFGTGSPQYF.

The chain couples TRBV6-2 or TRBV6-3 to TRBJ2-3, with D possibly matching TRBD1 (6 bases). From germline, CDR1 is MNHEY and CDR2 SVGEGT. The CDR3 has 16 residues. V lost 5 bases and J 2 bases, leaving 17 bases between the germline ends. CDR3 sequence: CASSPGTNPDTDTQYF. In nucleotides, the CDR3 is TGTGCCAGCAGTCCCGGGACAAATCCTGACACAGATACGCAGTATTTT.

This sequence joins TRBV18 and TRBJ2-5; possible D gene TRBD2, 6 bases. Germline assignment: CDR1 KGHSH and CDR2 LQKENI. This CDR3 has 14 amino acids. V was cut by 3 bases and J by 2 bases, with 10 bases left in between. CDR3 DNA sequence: TGTGCCAGCTCACCCAACAGCGGGCAAGAGACCCAGTACTTC. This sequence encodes CASSPNSGQETQYF.

CDR3 sequence: CASSLFLSSGANVLTF. The CDR3, as DNA: TGTGCCAGCAGTTTATTCCTCTCCTCTGGGGCCAACGTCCTGACTTTC. The chain recombines TRBV27 with TRBJ2-6; unclear D gene. Germline V gene sequence: CDR1 MNHEY, CDR2 SMNVEV (reference sequence). The CDR3 totals 16 residues. V was trimmed by 1 base and J by 0 bases, leaving 7 bases between them. The complete variable domain, with remaining parts taken from reference TRBV27 and TRBJ2-6, reads EAQVTQNPRYLITVTGKKLTVTCSQNMNHEYMSWYRQDPGLGLRQIYYSMNVEVTDKGDVPEGYKVSRKEKRNFPLILESPSPNQTSLYFCASSLFLSSGANVLTFGAGSRLTVL.

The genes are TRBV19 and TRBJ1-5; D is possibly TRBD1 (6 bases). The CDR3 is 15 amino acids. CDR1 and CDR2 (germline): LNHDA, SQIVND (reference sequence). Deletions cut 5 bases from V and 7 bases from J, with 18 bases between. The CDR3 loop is CASSLGTGKGQPQHF. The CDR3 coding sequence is TGTGCCAGTAGTTTAGGTACAGGGAAGGGGCAGCCCCAGCATTTT. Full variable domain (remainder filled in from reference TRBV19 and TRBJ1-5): DGGITQSPKYLFRKEGQNVTLSCEQNLNHDAMYWYRQDPGQGLRLIYYSQIVNDFQKGDIAEGYSVSREKKESFPLTVTSAQKNPTAFYLCASSLGTGKGQPQHFGDGTRLSIL.